A single sample gave rise to the 11 T cell receptor beta chains below, sequenced in a study of cytomegalovirus exposure and HLA in healthy donors. Only in-frame clones appear in the TCRdb table, and some are missing; sequencing was by immunoSEQ multiplex PCR. This table holds about 120,000 clones, 75% to 90% found once. Source material: PBMCs. These receptors came from a man younger than 35 in good health and CMV-seropositive.

This sequence joins TRBV13 and TRBJ2-1, with D perhaps TRBD2 (5 bases). Trimming stripped 5 bases from V and 10 bases from J, with 27 bases between. This CDR3 has 17 amino acids. CDR1 is PRHDT, CDR2 FYEKMQ, per germline (reference sequence). CDR3 residues: CASSPPGLAGVWVEQFF. CDR3 nucleotide sequence: TGTGCCAGCAGCCCCCCCGGGCTAGCCGGGGTATGGGTGGAGCAGTTCTTC.

The rearrangement joins TRBV5-1 to TRBJ2-2; 8 bases fit TRBD1. V shed 4 bases, J shed 6 bases, and the junction held 11 bases outside the gene matches. The CDR3 length is 16 residues. Germline CDR1 SGHRS, CDR2 YFSETQ. In nucleotides, the CDR3 is TGCGCCAGCAGCCCCCGATCGGGACAGGCGGCCGGGGAGCTGTTTTTT. It encodes CASSPRSGQAAGELFF.

The gene calls are TRBV28 and TRBJ1-6; TRBD1 matches 7 bases. The CDR3 contains 17 residues. CDR1 and CDR2 from the germline V gene are MDHEN and SYDVKM. V lost 2 bases, J lost 4 bases, and 8 bases stayed unmatched. CDR3 sequence (DNA): TGTGCCAGCAGTTTACCTCCCACAGGGGTGTATAATTCACCCCTCCACTTT. Translation: CASSLPPTGVYNSPLHF.

The rearrangement links TRBV10-1 to TRBJ1-2; D may be TRBD1 (5 bases). Germline CDR1 WNHNN, CDR2 SYGVQD (reference sequence). The CDR3 has 14 amino acids. Trimming took off 5 bases at V and 7 bases at J, with 17 bases between the two ends. CDR3 residues: CASSRDPGGAGYTF. CDR3 sequence (DNA): TGCGCCAGCAGTAGGGACCCCGGAGGGGCTGGCTACACCTTC.

This clone was observed a single time. V usage is TRBV7-9 and J usage is TRBJ2-2; a weak D match, TRBD1 (6 bases). CDR3 length: 15 amino acids. Germline V CDR1 and CDR2: SEHNR, FQNEAQ (reference sequence). The V end lost 6 bases, the J end lost 2 bases, and 13 bases lay between the germline ends. CDR3 bases: TGTGCCAGCAGTGACGGGACACTAAACACCGGGGAGCTGTTTTTT. Protein: CASSDGTLNTGELFF. Together with reference TRBV7-9 and TRBJ2-2, the CDR3 gives the full variable domain: DTGVSQNPRHKITKRGQNVTFRCDPISEHNRLYWYRQTLGQGPEFLTYFQNEAQLEKSRLLSDRFSAERPKGSFSTLEIQRTEQGDSAMYLCASSDGTLNTGELFFGEGSRLTVL.

This sequence joins TRBV11-2 and TRBJ2-1; 9 nucleotides match TRBD1. Germline CDR1 reads SGHAT; CDR2 reads FQNNGV. The CDR3 is made up of 17 amino acids. Trimming at V came to 1 base and at J to 8 bases, leaving 12 bases not matched to a gene. The CDR3 protein is CASSLAQTGTGFYEQFF. The CDR3 coding sequence is TGTGCCAGCAGCTTAGCCCAGACGGGGACAGGGTTCTATGAGCAGTTCTTC.

This chain uses TRBV4-3 with TRBJ2-7; D is undetermined. The V gene lost 1 base and the J gene lost 7 bases, with 17 bases spanning the gap. This CDR3 comprises 15 residues. Germline assignment: CDR1 LGHNA and CDR2 YSLEER. CDR3 amino acids: CASSQVPRSSGEQYF. The CDR3 nucleotides read TGCGCCAGCAGCCAAGTGCCCCGGAGCAGTGGGGAGCAGTACTTC.

This sequence joins TRBV29-1 and TRBJ1-2; D not certain. The CDR3 loop spans 12 amino acids. V lost 4 bases, J lost 4 bases, and 10 bases lay in between. Germline CDR1 reads SQVTM; CDR2 reads ANQGSEA. CDR3 amino acids: CSVASLFYGYTF. The CDR3 DNA reads TGCAGCGTTGCCTCCCTGTTCTATGGCTACACCTTC.

In its sample, this clone was seen once. The chain has TRBV5-6 and TRBJ1-6, with TRBD1 matching over 7 bases. Germline CDR1 reads SGHDT; CDR2 reads YYEEEE. CDR3 size: 17 residues. The junction had 11 bases not matched to a gene; V was cut back by 4 bases and J by 4 bases. CDR3 in amino acids: CASSLLRQGPYNSPLHF. DNA for the CDR3: TGTGCCAGCAGCCTTCTTAGACAGGGACCATATAATTCACCCCTCCACTTT.

The chain combines TRBV19 with TRBJ2-5; D ambiguous. The V gene's germline CDR1 is LNHDA and CDR2 SQIVND (reference sequence). V was cut by 1 base and J by 4 bases, with 13 bases left in between. The CDR3 loop spans 15 amino acids. The chain's CDR3 is CASSIGLDSRETQYF. CDR3 in DNA: TGTGCCAGTAGTATAGGGCTCGATAGCAGAGAGACCCAGTACTTC.

The V gene is TRBV5-6, the J gene TRBJ1-1; no clear D. This CDR3 is built from 16 residues. Per the germline V gene, CDR1 is SGHDT and CDR2 is YYEEEE. V lost 2 bases and J lost 3, with 17 bases in between. The CDR3 protein is CASSLLVTIVDTEAFF. CDR3 sequence (DNA): TGTGCCAGCAGCTTATTGGTTACAATCGTGGACACTGAAGCTTTCTTT. The full variable domain, its missing parts supplied by reference TRBV5-6 and TRBJ1-1, is DAGVTQSPTHLIKTRGQQVTLRCSPKSGHDTVSWYQQALGQGPQFIFQYYEEEERQRGNFPDRFSGHQFPNYSSELNVNALLLGDSALYLCASSLLVTIVDTEAFFGQGTRLTVV.